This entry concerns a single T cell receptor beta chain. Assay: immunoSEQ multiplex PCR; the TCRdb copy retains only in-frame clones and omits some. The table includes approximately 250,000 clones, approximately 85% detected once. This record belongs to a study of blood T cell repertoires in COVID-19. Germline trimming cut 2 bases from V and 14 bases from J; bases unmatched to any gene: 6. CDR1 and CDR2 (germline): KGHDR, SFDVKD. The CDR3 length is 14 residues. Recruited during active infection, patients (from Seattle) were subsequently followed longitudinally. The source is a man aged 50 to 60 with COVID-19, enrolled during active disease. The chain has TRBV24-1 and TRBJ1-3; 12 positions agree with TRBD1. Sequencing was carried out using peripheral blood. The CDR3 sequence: CATSDSRDRGPLYF. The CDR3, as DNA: TGTGCCACCAGTGATTCCCGGGACAGGGGGCCTCTATATTTT.